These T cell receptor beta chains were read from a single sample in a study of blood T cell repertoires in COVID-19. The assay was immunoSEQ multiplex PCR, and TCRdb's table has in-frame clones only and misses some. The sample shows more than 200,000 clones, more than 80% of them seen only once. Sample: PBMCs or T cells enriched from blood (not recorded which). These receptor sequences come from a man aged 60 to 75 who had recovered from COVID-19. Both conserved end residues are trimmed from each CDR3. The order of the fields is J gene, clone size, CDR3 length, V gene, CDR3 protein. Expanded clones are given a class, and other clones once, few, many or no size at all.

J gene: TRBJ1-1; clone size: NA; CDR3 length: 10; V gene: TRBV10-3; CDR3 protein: AIASGGVEAF
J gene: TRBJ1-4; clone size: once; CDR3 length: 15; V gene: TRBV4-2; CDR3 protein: ASSQNPDRGSNEKLF
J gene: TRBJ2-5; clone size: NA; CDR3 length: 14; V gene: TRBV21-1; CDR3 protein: ASSPRTSGGLETQY
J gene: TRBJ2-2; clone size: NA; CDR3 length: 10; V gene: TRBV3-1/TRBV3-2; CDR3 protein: ASSVSTGELF
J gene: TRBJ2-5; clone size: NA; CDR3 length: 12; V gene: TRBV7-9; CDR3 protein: ASSQGTSGETQY
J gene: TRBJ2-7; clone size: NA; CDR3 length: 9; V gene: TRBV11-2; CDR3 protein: ASTLFDEQY
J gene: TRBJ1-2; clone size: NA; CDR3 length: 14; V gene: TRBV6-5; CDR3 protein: ASSYSGQGRNYGYT
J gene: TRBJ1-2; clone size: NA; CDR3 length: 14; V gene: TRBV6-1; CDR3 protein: ASSEADSLRVGGYT
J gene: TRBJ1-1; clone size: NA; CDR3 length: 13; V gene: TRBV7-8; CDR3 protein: ASSATGTGYTEAF
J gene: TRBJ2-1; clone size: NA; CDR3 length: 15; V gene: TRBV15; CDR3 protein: ATSRDPGTSGVNEQF
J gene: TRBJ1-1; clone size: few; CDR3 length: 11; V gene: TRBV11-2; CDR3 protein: ASSRLRNTEAF
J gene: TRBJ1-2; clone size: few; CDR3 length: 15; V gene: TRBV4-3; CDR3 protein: ASSQDGSREANYGYT
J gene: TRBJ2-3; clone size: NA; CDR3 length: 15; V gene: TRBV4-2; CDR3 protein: ASSPRGGGGGTDTQY
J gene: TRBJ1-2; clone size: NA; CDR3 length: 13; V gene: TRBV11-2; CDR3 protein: ASSLHRDRAQGYT
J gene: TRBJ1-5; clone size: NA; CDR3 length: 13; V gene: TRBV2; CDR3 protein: ASRGQPGIDQPQH
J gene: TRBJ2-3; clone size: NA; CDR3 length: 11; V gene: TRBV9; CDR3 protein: ASSMTGRDTQY
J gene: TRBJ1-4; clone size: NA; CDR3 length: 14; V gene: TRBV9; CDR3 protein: ASSVFPAATNEKLF
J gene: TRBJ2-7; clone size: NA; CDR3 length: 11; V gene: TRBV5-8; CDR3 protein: ASSLSGVYEQY
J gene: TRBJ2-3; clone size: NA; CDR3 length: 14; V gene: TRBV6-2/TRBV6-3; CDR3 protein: ASSKTSGKNPDTQY
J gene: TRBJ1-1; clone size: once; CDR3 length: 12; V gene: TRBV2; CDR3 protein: ASSLRQGRTEAF
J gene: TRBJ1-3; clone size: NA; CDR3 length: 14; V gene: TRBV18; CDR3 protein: ASSPAGQGGGNTIY
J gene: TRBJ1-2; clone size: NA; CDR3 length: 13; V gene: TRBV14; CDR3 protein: ASSQAPGQGYGYT
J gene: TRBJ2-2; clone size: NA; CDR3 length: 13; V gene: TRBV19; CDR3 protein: ATRTSGENTGELF
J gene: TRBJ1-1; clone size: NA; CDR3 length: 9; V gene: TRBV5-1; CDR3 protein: ASSSEFEAF
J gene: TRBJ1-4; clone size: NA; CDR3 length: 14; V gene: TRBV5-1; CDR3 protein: ASSLAGSRGDEKLF
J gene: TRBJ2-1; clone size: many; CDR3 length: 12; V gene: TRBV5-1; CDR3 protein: ASSRDRGLNEQF
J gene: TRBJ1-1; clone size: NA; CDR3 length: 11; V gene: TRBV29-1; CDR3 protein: SAHPDRESEAF
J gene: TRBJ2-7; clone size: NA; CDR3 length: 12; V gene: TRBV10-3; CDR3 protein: AISESAANYEQY
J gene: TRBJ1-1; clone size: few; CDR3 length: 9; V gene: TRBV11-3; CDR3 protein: ASSLGPRAF
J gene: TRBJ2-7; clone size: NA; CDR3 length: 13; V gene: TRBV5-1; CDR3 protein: ASSLGDRVVSEQY
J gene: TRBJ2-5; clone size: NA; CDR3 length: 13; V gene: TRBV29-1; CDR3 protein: SVKLAGGQQETQY
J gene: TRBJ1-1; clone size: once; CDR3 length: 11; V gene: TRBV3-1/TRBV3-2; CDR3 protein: ASSQKQGTEAF
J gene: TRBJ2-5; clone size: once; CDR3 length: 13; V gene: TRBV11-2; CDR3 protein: ASSLWTGEKETQY
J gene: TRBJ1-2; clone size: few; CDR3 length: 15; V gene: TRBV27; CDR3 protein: ASSPLVRTGANYGYT
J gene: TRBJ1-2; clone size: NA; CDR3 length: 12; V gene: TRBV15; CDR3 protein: ATSNWASNYGYT
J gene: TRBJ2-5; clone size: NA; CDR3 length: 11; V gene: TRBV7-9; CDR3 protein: ASSQTGVETQY
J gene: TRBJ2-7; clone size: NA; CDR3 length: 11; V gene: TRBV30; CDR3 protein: AWSRGPRGEQY
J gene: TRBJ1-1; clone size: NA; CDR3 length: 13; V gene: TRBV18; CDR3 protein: ASSPPNSQNTEAF
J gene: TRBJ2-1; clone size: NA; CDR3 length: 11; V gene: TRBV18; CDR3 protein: ASSPAGAGEQF
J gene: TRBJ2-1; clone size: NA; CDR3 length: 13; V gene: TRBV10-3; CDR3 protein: AISEKGPQFNEQF
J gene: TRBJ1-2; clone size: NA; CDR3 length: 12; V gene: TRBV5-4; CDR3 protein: ASSLVTANYGYT
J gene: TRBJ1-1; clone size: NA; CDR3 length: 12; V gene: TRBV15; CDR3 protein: ATSIDSRNTEAF
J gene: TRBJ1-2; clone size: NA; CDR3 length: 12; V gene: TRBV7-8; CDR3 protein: ASSQDRVDYGYT
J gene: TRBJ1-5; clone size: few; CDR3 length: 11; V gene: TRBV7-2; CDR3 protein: ASSPGGYQPQH
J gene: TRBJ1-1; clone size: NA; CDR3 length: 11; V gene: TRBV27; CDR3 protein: ASSRVMNTEAF
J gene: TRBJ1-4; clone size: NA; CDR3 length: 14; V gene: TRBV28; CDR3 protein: ASSPLRDRDNEKLF
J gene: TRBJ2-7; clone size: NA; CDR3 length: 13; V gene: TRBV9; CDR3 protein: ASSVAGESSYEQY
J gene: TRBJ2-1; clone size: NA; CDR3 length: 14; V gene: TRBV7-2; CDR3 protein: ASSFSGDRSFGEQF
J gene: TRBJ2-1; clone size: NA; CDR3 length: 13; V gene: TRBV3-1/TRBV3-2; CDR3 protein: ASSQGRGLYNEQF
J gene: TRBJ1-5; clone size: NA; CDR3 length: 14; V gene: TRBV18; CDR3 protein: ASSPPSSGTNQPQH
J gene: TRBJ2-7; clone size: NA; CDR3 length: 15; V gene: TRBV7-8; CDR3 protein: ASSSQREGRGAYEQY
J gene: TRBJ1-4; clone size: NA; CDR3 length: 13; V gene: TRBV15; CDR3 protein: ATSPRGQTNEKLF
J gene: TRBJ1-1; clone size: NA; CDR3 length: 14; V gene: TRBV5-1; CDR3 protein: ASSRGAGQGNTEAF
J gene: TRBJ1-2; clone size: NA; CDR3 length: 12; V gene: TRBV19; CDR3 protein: ASSIRDNWGGYT
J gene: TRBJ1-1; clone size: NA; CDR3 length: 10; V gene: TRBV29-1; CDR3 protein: SVVEGSTEAF